This T cell receptor beta chain comes out of a study of blood T cells in healthy people across ages. It was with a sample-barcoded 5' primer and a J-beta primer mix that a second PCR of roughly 7 to 12 cycles was run. TCRdb re-called the 5' RACE reads with MiXCR, one entry per CDR3 protein. The table has 1.5 million to 2 million distinct CDR3 sequences, 28% seen once. Regarding the study as a whole: Estimates of total diversity, which came from one million sequenced T cells, were considered to be underestimates.

Remarks on this clonotype: Its target is not known.

The CDR3 has 14 amino acids. CDR1 and CDR2 (germline): LGHDT, YNNKEL (reference sequence). V lost 0 bases and J 6 bases, leaving 11 bases between the germline ends. Sequencing used blood. The sequence was obtained from a woman aged 30 to 39 in good health. This rearrangement joins TRBV3-1 to TRBJ1-2; D not certain. The CDR3 DNA reads TGTGCCAGCAGCCAAGATGAGGGTTTCGATGGCTACACCTTC. This translates into CASSQDEGFDGYTF.